The 5 T cell receptor beta chains reported below all come from one sample, sequenced in a study of blood T cell repertoires in COVID-19. Libraries were prepared by immunoSEQ multiplex PCR; TCRdb keeps only in-frame clonotypes and omits some of them. The sample lists a few hundred thousand clones, 86% occurring once. The sequencing sample was made of peripheral blood. These receptors all come from a man aged 25 to 40 who had recovered from COVID-19.

The rearrangement uses TRBV6-2 or TRBV6-3 and TRBJ1-6; D is unresolved. The CDR3 is 12 residues long. Germline CDR1 MNHEY, CDR2 SVGEGT. V was cut by 5 bases and J by 8 bases, with 7 bases left in between. CDR3 in amino acids: CASSLSHSPLHF. The CDR3 nucleotides are TGTGCCAGCAGTCTCTCTCATTCACCCCTCCACTTT.

V usage is TRBV19 and J usage is TRBJ1-5, with D tentatively TRBD1 (5 bases). V lost 5 bases, J lost 0 bases, and 11 bases lay in between. There are 15 residues in the CDR3. Germline CDR1 and CDR2: LNHDA and SQIVND (reference sequence). CDR3 region: CASSRGGVSNQPQHF. The DNA for the CDR3 is TGTGCCAGTAGTCGGGGAGGGGTTAGCAATCAGCCCCAGCATTTT.

The V and J genes are TRBV5-8 and TRBJ2-1; 7 nucleotides line up with TRBD2. J lost 1 base, V lost 2 bases, and 12 bases had no gene match. Per the germline V gene, CDR1 is SGHTS and CDR2 is YDEGEE. The CDR3 is made up of 18 amino acids. The chain's CDR3 is CASSFWGGYLGSYNEQFF. CDR3 bases: TGTGCCAGCAGCTTTTGGGGGGGGTACCTCGGGTCCTACAATGAGCAGTTCTTC.

The genes are TRBV5-4 and TRBJ1-2; no firm D call. CDR3 length: 14 residues. The ends were cut back, 4 bases at V and 5 bases at J, with 15 bases in the middle. Germline loops: CDR1 SGHNT, CDR2 YYREEE (reference sequence). The CDR3 DNA sequence: TGTGCCAGCAGCCTGAGCGGGATGCCATATGGCTACACCTTC. It codes for CASSLSGMPYGYTF.

This rearrangement joins TRBV5-6 to TRBJ1-2; D not certain. Germline CDR1 reads SGHDT; CDR2 reads YYEEEE. Trimming shortened V by 4 bases and J by 11 bases, and 15 bases separated the two germline ends. The CDR3 contains 12 residues. For the CDR3, the DNA is TGTGCCAGCAGCCAGCCGCGGGTGGGGTACACCTTC. Protein product: CASSQPRVGYTF. The full variable domain, rest sourced from reference TRBV5-6 and TRBJ1-2, is DAGVTQSPTHLIKTRGQQVTLRCSPKSGHDTVSWYQQALGQGPQFIFQYYEEEERQRGNFPDRFSGHQFPNYSSELNVNALLLGDSALYLCASSQPRVGYTFGSGTRLTVV.